A selection of T cell receptor beta chains follows, all from one sample in a study of blood T cell repertoires in COVID-19. The table came from immunoSEQ multiplex PCR; TCRdb's copy has only in-frame clones and leaves some out. In the table there are a few hundred thousand clones, approximately 86% of which are singletons. What was sequenced was PBMCs or T cells enriched from blood (not recorded which). Receptor source: a woman in her forties with acute COVID-19. CDR3s include the opening cysteine and the closing phenylalanine or tryptophan. The D gene is left open where the match is weak. Only part of the rows carry a size: once, few, many, or a class if the clone is expanded.

CDR3 DNA	CDR3 protein	D gene	clone size	V gene	J gene
TGTGCCAGCACAATTCACACTGAAGCTTTCTTT	CASTIHTEAFF	-	-	TRBV28	TRBJ1-1
TGTGCCAGCAGTGAAACCAGGGGTCAGCCCCAGCATTTT	CASSETRGQPQHF	-	-	TRBV6-1	TRBJ1-5
TGCAGTGCTGGTGGGGCGGGGGGCATGGCTTTCTTT	CSAGGAGGMAFF	-	-	TRBV20-1	TRBJ1-1
TGCGCCAGCAGCCAGGGGCGAGCAACTAATGAAAAACTGTTTTTT	CASSQGRATNEKLFF	-	-	TRBV4-1	TRBJ1-4
TGTGCCAGCTCACCATCCACAGGGGCCAGCTCTGGAAACACCATATATTTT	CASSPSTGASSGNTIYF	TRBD1	-	TRBV18	TRBJ1-3
TGTGCCAGCAGTACCGACAGGGGCCTAAACAATGAGCAGTTCTTC	CASSTDRGLNNEQFF	TRBD1	-	TRBV6-5	TRBJ2-1
TGTGCCACCAGCAGGATGCTAGCAGGCGAGCAGTACTTC	CATSRMLAGEQYF	-	few	TRBV15	TRBJ2-7
TGTGCCAGTAGTATAGGGGGGACAGGGGGCTCACCCCTCCACTTT	CASSIGGTGGSPLHF	TRBD1	-	TRBV19	TRBJ1-6
TGTGCCAGCAGCCCCTTAGCGGGAGGGCATGAGCAGTTCTTC	CASSPLAGGHEQFF	TRBD2	-	TRBV6-5	TRBJ2-1
TGTGCCAGTAGGGGGACAGCCGAGGGCTATGGCTACACCTTC	CASRGTAEGYGYTF	TRBD1	-	TRBV19	TRBJ1-2
TGTGCCAGCAGTTCCCAAGGGGAGGCAAACACCATATATTTT	CASSSQGEANTIYF	-	-	TRBV28	TRBJ1-3
TGCGCCAGCGTCGGGACAGGATACAATGAGCAGTTCTTC	CASVGTGYNEQFF	TRBD1	-	TRBV5-1	TRBJ2-1
TGTGCCAGCAGGACAGGGTCGGACGAGCAGTACTTC	CASRTGSDEQYF	TRBD1	once	TRBV28	TRBJ2-7
TGTGCCAGCAGTGGGGGGGCTAAGCGGAGCTCCTACAATGAGCAGTTCTTC	CASSGGAKRSSYNEQFF	-	-	TRBV9	TRBJ2-1
TGTGCCATCAGTGAACCGGGACAGGGATTGAGGGAGCAGTACTTC	CAISEPGQGLREQYF	TRBD1	few	TRBV10-3	TRBJ2-7
TGTGCCAGCAGTCCGCAGCCCAACGCAGGGGAGCAGTACTTC	CASSPQPNAGEQYF	-	-	TRBV28	TRBJ2-7
TGCGCCAGCAGCCTAGCGGGGGGTCAAGAGACCCAGTACTTC	CASSLAGGQETQYF	TRBD2	-	TRBV5-1	TRBJ2-5
TGTGCCAGCAGTTCCCCTGACAGGGATAATCAGCCCCAGCATTTT	CASSSPDRDNQPQHF	TRBD1	-	TRBV28	TRBJ1-5
TGTGCCAGCAGTAGGGGACTAGCGGGAGAGGAGCAGTACTTC	CASSRGLAGEEQYF	TRBD2	-	TRBV6-2/TRBV6-3	TRBJ2-7
TGCGCCAGCAGCCCGGGAAACAATCAGCCCCAGCATTTT	CASSPGNNQPQHF	-	-	TRBV5-1	TRBJ1-5
TGTGCCAGCAGTTTAGAGGGACTACGGGCAGATACGCAGTATTTT	CASSLEGLRADTQYF	TRBD2	once	TRBV28	TRBJ2-3
TGTGCCAGCAGCATCAGTGAAAAACTGTTTTTT	CASSISEKLFF	-	-	TRBV11-3	TRBJ1-4
TGTGCCAGCAAGCTTACCCCTGACACCGGGGAGCTGTTTTTT	CASKLTPDTGELFF	-	-	TRBV11-2	TRBJ2-2
TGCGCCAGCAGCTTGGCCGAGCGGGACGGACGGGAGCAGTACTTC	CASSLAERDGREQYF	TRBD2	-	TRBV5-1	TRBJ2-7
TGTGCCAGCAGTGTTAGCGACGGGGGAGATACGCAGTATTTT	CASSVSDGGDTQYF	-	-	TRBV2	TRBJ2-3
TGTGCCAGCAGTAGGTCGTGGGACAGGGATTCACCCCTCCACTTT	CASSRSWDRDSPLHF	TRBD1	-	TRBV2	TRBJ1-6
TGTGCCATTTCGACGGGAAACAATCAGCCCCAGCATTTT	CAISTGNNQPQHF	-	-	TRBV10-3	TRBJ1-5
TGTGCCAGCAACGATAGCCGTAACTATAATTCACCCCTCCACTTT	CASNDSRNYNSPLHF	-	-	TRBV7-2	TRBJ1-6
TGCGCCAGCAGCTTGGGACTAGCGGGAGAGTACACAGATACGCAGTATTTT	CASSLGLAGEYTDTQYF	TRBD2	-	TRBV5-1	TRBJ2-3
TGTGCCAGCTCATACACTCCGGGACACAAGAGCTCTGGAAACACCATATATTTT	CASSYTPGHKSSGNTIYF	-	few	TRBV18	TRBJ1-3
TGTGCCAGCAGGCAGGGGCTCTACGAGCAGTACTTC	CASRQGLYEQYF	-	-	TRBV12-3/TRBV12-4	TRBJ2-7
TGCGCCAGCAGGACAGGGGACATTAGCACAGATACGCAGTATTTT	CASRTGDISTDTQYF	TRBD1	-	TRBV5-1	TRBJ2-3
TGTGCCAGCAGTTGGTCTAGCGGGACCTACAATGAGCAGTTCTTC	CASSWSSGTYNEQFF	TRBD2	once	TRBV6-5	TRBJ2-1
TGTGCCAGCAGCTCCCTTCTACAGGGAATGAACACTGAAGCTTTCTTT	CASSSLLQGMNTEAFF	-	-	TRBV7-9	TRBJ1-1
TGCGCCAGCAGAAAACAGCCGAACACTGAAGCTTTCTTT	CASRKQPNTEAFF	-	-	TRBV5-1	TRBJ1-1
TGTGCCAGTAGTGAGGGACAGGGGTACACTGAAGCTTTCTTT	CASSEGQGYTEAFF	TRBD1	-	TRBV19	TRBJ1-1
TGTGCCAGCAGCCAAGTCCCCGGGGGGGTCCAAGAGACCCAGTACTTC	CASSQVPGGVQETQYF	TRBD2	-	TRBV14	TRBJ2-5
TGTGCCAGCAGCTTGGGCAGGCGGGAAGGTGGTGATGAGCAGTTCTTC	CASSLGRREGGDEQFF	-	-	TRBV5-8	TRBJ2-1
TGTGCCAGCAGCCAGGGGACAGAGAATCAGCCCCAGCATTTT	CASSQGTENQPQHF	TRBD1	-	TRBV3-1/TRBV3-2	TRBJ1-5
TGTGCCAACCGAGAGCTGGCCAAAAACATTCAGTACTTC	CANRELAKNIQYF	-	-	TRBV6-5	TRBJ2-4
TGTGCCAGCAGCAAAGACAGGGGTAGCACAGATACGCAGTATTTT	CASSKDRGSTDTQYF	TRBD1	-	TRBV6-5	TRBJ2-3
TGTGCCAGCACCGTGGGACAGGTAGTAGTGAACACCGGGGAGCTGTTTTTT	CASTVGQVVVNTGELFF	TRBD1	-	TRBV27	TRBJ2-2
TGTGCCAGCTCAGCTAGTGTGCAGGGTTCGTATGAGCCCCAGCATTTT	CASSASVQGSYEPQHF	-	-	TRBV18	TRBJ1-5
TGTGCCAGCAGTCACCAGGTCTCCTACGAGCAGTACTTC	CASSHQVSYEQYF	-	few	TRBV6-2/TRBV6-3	TRBJ2-7
TGTGCCAGCAGTTCCCCGGGGACACCGGTGCCCTACGAGCAGTACTTC	CASSSPGTPVPYEQYF	-	-	TRBV6-5	TRBJ2-7
TGTGCCAGTAGTACCAATAAGGGGACCGGGGAGCTGTTTTTT	CASSTNKGTGELFF	-	-	TRBV19	TRBJ2-2
TGTGCCAGCAGCGATCAACTAGCGGGAGGGGGGGAGCAGTACTTC	CASSDQLAGGGEQYF	TRBD2	once	TRBV28	TRBJ2-7
TGTGCCAGCAGTAGGGACAGACAAGAGACCCAGTACTTC	CASSRDRQETQYF	TRBD1	-	TRBV6-4	TRBJ2-5
TGTGCCAGCAGTGACAGGGTCACAAAACAGCCCCAGCATTTT	CASSDRVTKQPQHF	-	-	TRBV2	TRBJ1-5
TGTGCCAGCAGGGAAGACAGGGGCGGCTACGAGCAGTACTTC	CASREDRGGYEQYF	TRBD1	-	TRBV2	TRBJ2-7
TGCGCCAGCAGCTTGGGGAGAACCTACGAGCAGTACTTC	CASSLGRTYEQYF	-	once	TRBV5-1	TRBJ2-7
TGTGCCAGCACCCCCTGGACAGGGCTGGATACGCAGTATTTT	CASTPWTGLDTQYF	TRBD1	-	TRBV7-8	TRBJ2-3